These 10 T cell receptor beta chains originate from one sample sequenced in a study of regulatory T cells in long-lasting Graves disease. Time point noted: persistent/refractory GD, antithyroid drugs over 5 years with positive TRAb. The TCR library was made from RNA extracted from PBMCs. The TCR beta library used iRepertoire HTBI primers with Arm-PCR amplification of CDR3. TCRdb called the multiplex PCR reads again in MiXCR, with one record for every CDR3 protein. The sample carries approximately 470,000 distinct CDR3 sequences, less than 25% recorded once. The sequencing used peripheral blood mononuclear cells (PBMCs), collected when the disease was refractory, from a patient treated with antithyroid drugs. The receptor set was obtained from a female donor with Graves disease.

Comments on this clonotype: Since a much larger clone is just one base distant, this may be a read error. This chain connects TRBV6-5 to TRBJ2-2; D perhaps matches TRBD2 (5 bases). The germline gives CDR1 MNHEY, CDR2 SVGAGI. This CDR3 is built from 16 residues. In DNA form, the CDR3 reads TGTGCCTGCAGTTCCCGAAGGCGGGTGAACACCGGGGAGCTGTTTTTT. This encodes CACSSRRRVNTGELFF.

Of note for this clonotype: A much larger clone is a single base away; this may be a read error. The CDR3 loop is CASSHRDGKPIQYF. CDR3 in DNA: TGTGCCAGCAGTCACCGGGACGGGAAGCCCATTCAGTACTTC. This sequence joins TRBV2 and TRBJ2-4; the D call may be TRBD1 or TRBD2 (5 bases each). The CDR3 has 14 amino acids. Germline loops: CDR1 SNHLY, CDR2 FYNNEI. The germline V and J ends were trimmed by 5 bases and 9 bases, with 17 bases remaining between them.

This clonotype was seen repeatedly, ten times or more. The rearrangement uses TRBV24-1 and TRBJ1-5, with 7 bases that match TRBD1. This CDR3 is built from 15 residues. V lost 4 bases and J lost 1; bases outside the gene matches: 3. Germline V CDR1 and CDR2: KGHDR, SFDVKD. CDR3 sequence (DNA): TGTGCCACCAGTGACCCGACAGGGAGCAATCAGCCCCAGCATTTT. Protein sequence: CATSDPTGSNQPQHF.

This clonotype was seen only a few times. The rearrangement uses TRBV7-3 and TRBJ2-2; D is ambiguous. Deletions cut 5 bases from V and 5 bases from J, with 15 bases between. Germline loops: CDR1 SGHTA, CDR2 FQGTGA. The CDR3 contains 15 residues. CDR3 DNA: TGTGCCAGCAGCCCCGAGGAAGGAGTTACCGGGGAGCTGTTTTTT. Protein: CASSPEEGVTGELFF.

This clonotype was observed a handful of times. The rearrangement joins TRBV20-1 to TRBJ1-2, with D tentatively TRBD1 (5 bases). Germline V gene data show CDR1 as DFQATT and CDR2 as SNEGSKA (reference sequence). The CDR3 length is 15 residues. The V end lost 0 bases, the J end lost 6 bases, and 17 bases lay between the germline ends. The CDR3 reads CSARDPQGPGDGYTF. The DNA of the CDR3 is TGCAGTGCTAGAGATCCCCAGGGCCCTGGGGATGGCTACACCTTC.

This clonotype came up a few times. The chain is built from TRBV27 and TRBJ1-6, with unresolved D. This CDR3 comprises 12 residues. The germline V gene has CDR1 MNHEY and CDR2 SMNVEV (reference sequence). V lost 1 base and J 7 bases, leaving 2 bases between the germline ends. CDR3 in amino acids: CASSLWNSPLHF. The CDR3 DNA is TGTGCCAGCAGTTTATGGAATTCACCCCTCCACTTT.

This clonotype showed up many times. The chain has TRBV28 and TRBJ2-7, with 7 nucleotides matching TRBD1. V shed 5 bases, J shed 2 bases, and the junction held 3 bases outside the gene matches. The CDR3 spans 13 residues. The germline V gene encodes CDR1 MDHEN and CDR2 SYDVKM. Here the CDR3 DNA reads TGTGCCAGCAGTACAGGGGCTCCCTACGAGCAGTACTTC. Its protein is CASSTGAPYEQYF.

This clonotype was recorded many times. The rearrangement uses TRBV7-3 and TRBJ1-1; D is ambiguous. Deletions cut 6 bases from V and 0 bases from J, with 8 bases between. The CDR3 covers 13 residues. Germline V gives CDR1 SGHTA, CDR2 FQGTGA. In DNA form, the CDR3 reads TGTGCCAGCAGTATAGAAATGAACACTGAAGCTTTCTTT. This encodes CASSIEMNTEAFF.

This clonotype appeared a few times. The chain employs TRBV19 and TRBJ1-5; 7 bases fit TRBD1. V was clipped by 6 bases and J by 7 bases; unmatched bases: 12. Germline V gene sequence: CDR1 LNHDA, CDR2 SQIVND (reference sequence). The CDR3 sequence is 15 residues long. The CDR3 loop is CASSLGQVPNQPQHF. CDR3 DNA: TGTGCCAGTAGCCTAGGACAGGTACCTAACCAGCCCCAGCATTTT.

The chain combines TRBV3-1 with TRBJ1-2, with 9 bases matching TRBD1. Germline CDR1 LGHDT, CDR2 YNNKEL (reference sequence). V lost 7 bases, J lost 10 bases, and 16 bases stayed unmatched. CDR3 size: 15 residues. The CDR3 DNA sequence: TGTGCCAGCACCCCAACCCCGAGCGGACAGGGGCACTACACCTTC. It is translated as CASTPTPSGQGHYTF.